These 3 T cell receptor beta chains were all obtained from the same sample, sequenced in a study of PD-1 blockade in classical Hodgkin lymphoma. Profiled with immunoSEQ multiplex PCR; TCRdb holds only in-frame clones, not every one. The sample consists of about 12,000 clones, around nine tenths of them appearing once. Time point noted: cycle 4 day 1 (C4D1), after 5 to 7 weeks of nivolumab. Brentuximab vedotin exposure varied among the patients, all of whom had relapsed after autologous stem cell transplantation. Isolation of CD4+ T cells from thawed PBMCs was performed by magnetic negative selection. The input for sequencing was CD4+ T cells from blood, taken before the fourth cycle of nivolumab. The origin of the receptors is a human donor with classical Hodgkin lymphoma.

This rearrangement joins TRBV30 to TRBJ2-3, with D possibly matching TRBD1 (5 bases). Germline loops: CDR1 GTSNPN, CDR2 SVGIG (reference sequence). V lost 7 bases, J lost 1 base, and 12 bases lay in between. The CDR3 is 13 amino acids. This CDR3 is CAFQGSGTDTQYF. Written as DNA, the CDR3 is TGTGCCTTTCAGGGATCGGGCACAGATACGCAGTATTTT.

The chain combines TRBV4-1 with TRBJ2-7, with no clear D. V was trimmed by 0 bases and J by 3 bases, leaving 9 bases between them. Germline V gives CDR1 MGHRA, CDR2 YSYEKL. CDR3 length equals 14 residues. CDR3: CASSQEGRIYEQYF. In DNA, the CDR3 is TGCGCCAGCAGCCAAGAGGGCCGGATCTACGAGCAGTACTTC.

The V gene is TRBV29-1, the J gene TRBJ2-1, with 9 bases aligning to TRBD1. V gave up 8 bases and J gave up 6 bases; unmatched junction bases: 8. Looked up from germline, CDR1 is SQVTM and CDR2 is ANQGSEA. CDR3 length equals 13 residues. CDR3 in amino acids: CSLRGQGINEQFF. DNA for the CDR3: TGCAGCCTCCGAGGACAGGGGATCAATGAGCAGTTCTTC.